These 3 T cell receptor beta chains originate from one sample sequenced in a study of human T cells and chemical hapten exposure. Time point of the sample: pre-sensitization, week 0. As to treatment: therapeutic diphenylcyclopropenone sensitization with weekly scalp DPC. TCRdb re-derived calls from the RACE reads in MiXCR, one entry per CDR3 protein. Here the sample spans about 300,000 distinct CDR3 sequences, about 5% being singletons. The source was whole blood, collected in connection with sensitization to the hapten diphenylcyclopropenone (DPC). These receptors all come from a young woman with alopecia areata. Some clones in this sample may be carry-over from other donors' samples.

The genes are TRBV2 and TRBJ1-6, with D perhaps TRBD1 (6 bases). This CDR3 is 16 amino acids long. The V end was cut by 5 bases, the J end by 5 bases, with 16 bases between. Germline V gene sequence: CDR1 SNHLY, CDR2 FYNNEI. CDR3: CASSRTESKNNSPLHF. The CDR3 nucleotides read TGTGCCAGCAGTCGGACAGAGAGCAAAAATAATTCACCCCTCCACTTT.

This clonotype was counted between two and nine times. The V call is TRBV12-3 or TRBV12-4, the J call TRBJ2-1; D ambiguous. The CDR3 consists of 14 residues. Between the trimmed V and J ends, which lost 2 bases and 3 bases, there was a span of 8 bases. CDR3: CASSLPPDYNEQFF. In DNA form, the CDR3 reads TGTGCCAGCAGTTTACCCCCGGACTACAATGAGCAGTTCTTC.

Comment on this clonotype: One junction end disagrees with the germline gene, perhaps due to a read error. J is TRBJ2-6 and V is TRBV3-1; tentative D call: TRBD1 (5 bases). Germline values: CDR1 LGHDT, CDR2 YNNKEL (reference sequence). This CDR3 is built from 14 residues. The CDR3 coding sequence is TGTGCCAGCAGCCAAGGGGCTGGGGCCAACGTCCTGTCTTTC. It encodes CASSQGAGANVLSF.